A selection of T cell receptor beta chains follows, all from one sample in a study of blood T cells in healthy people across ages. TCRdb processed the 5' RACE reads anew with MiXCR; each CDR3 protein has one entry. The sample carries around 900,000 distinct CDR3 sequences, around 26% recorded once. Sequenced material: blood. The receptors come from a woman of 80 years or more in good health. Both conserved end residues are part of each CDR3. A D gene is named only where the DNA matches it firmly. Clone size is not always given. Where it is, it says once, few, many or a class for expanded clones.

TRBV20-1	TRBJ2-1	15	TRBD2	many	CSARGAGGPRHEQFF	TGCAGTGCTAGAGGAGCGGGGGGACCTAGGCATGAGCAGTTCTTC
TRBV20-1	TRBJ2-5	16	-	many	CSAREPRGLTLETQYF	TGCAGTGCTAGAGAACCGAGGGGACTTACCCTAGAGACCCAGTACTTC
TRBV18	TRBJ2-1	13	-	many	CASSPGGSNEQFF	TGTGCCAGCTCACCGGGGGGCTCGAATGAGCAGTTCTTC
TRBV11-3	TRBJ2-1	15	TRBD2	-	CASSNKRGAYNEQFF	TGTGCCAGCAGCAACAAGCGGGGGGCATACAATGAGCAGTTCTTC
TRBV20-1	TRBJ1-1	13	-	-	CSARDVQELQAFF	TGCAGTGCTAGAGATGTACAGGAGTTACAAGCTTTCTTT
TRBV6-4	TRBJ2-3	15	-	many	CASSARGFSTDTQYF	TGTGCCAGCAGCGCCCGGGGGTTTAGCACAGATACGCAGTATTTT
TRBV12-3/TRBV12-4	TRBJ1-2	14	-	few	CASSFGTDNYGYTF	TGTGCCAGCAGTTTTGGAACAGATAACTATGGCTACACCTTC
TRBV10-2	TRBJ1-1	14	TRBD1	few	CASSVARGQTEAFF	TGCGCCAGCAGTGTGGCCAGGGGGCAAACTGAAGCTTTCTTT
TRBV7-9	TRBJ1-1	17	-	few	CASSLEVSAALNTEAFF	TGTGCCAGCAGCTTAGAAGTTTCGGCGGCCCTGAACACTGAAGCTTTCTTT
TRBV4-3	TRBJ2-3	17	-	few	CASSQDFGTPARDMQYF	TGCGCCAGCAGCCAAGATTTCGGGACACCTGCCAGAGATATGCAGTATTTT
TRBV6-1	TRBJ2-3	15	-	many	CASSKRQAGGDTQYF	TGTGCCAGCAGTAAGCGACAGGCCGGGGGAGATACGCAGTATTTT
TRBV20-1	TRBJ2-5	13	-	-	CSAREPVRETQYF	TGCAGTGCTAGAGAGCCGGTGCGAGAGACCCAGTACTTC
TRBV6-2/TRBV6-3	TRBJ2-1	16	TRBD2	-	CASSGLGGRPYNEQFF	TGTGCCAGCAGTGGACTCGGGGGGAGGCCCTACAATGAGCAGTTCTTC
TRBV7-2	TRBJ2-1	14	TRBD2	-	CASSLVASGNEQFF	TGTGCCAGCAGCTTAGTGGCTAGCGGGAATGAGCAGTTCTTC
TRBV20-1	TRBJ1-4	15	-	-	CSARTPGQFGEKLFF	TGCAGTGCTAGAACCCCAGGACAGTTCGGGGAAAAACTGTTTTTT
TRBV7-9	TRBJ2-2	16	-	-	CASSLAGPSGTGELFF	TGTGCCAGCAGCTTAGCGGGTCCCAGTGGGACCGGGGAGCTGTTTTTT
TRBV6-2/TRBV6-3	TRBJ1-5	14	-	-	CASRAPGSNQPQHF	TGTGCCAGCCGTGCCCCGGGGAGCAATCAGCCCCAGCATTTT
TRBV7-9	TRBJ2-3	15	-	many	CASSLVGTSTDTQYF	TGTGCCAGCAGCTTAGTTGGGACTAGCACAGATACGCAGTATTTT
TRBV27	TRBJ1-6	16	TRBD1	-	CASSLTGTGVFSPLHF	TGTGCCAGCAGTTTAACCGGGACAGGGGTCTTTTCACCCCTCCACTTT
TRBV6-5	TRBJ2-7	13	-	-	CASSHLKGDEQYF	TGTGCCAGCAGTCACCTCAAGGGGGATGAGCAGTACTTC
TRBV10-3	TRBJ2-7	13	-	-	CAISPRDPSEQYF	TGTGCCATCAGCCCCAGGGATCCCAGCGAGCAGTACTTC
TRBV28	TRBJ2-5	13	-	many	CASRLEGRETQYF	TGTGCCAGCAGACTAGAGGGGCGGGAGACCCAGTACTTC
TRBV7-8	TRBJ2-5	15	TRBD1	-	CASSKRTGVQETQYF	TGTGCCAGCAGCAAAAGGACAGGGGTCCAAGAGACCCAGTACTTC
TRBV20-1	TRBJ1-5	14	-	-	CSAVSGTAGQPQHF	TGCAGTGCTGTATCCGGGACTGCCGGCCAGCCCCAGCATTTT
TRBV27	TRBJ1-5	13	-	many	CASSLRGDQPQHF	TGTGCCAGCAGCCTAAGAGGGGATCAGCCCCAGCATTTT